This TCR beta chain was identified in a study of vaccination effects on CD4 cells after COVID-19. The data were produced by immunoSEQ multiplex PCR, yet TCRdb's version contains in-frame clones alone and is incomplete. The data contain some 68,000 clones, approximately 71% of them singletons. Worth noting for this clone: The antigen is undetermined.

The CDR3 has 17 residues. V trimming: 3 bases; J trimming: 0 bases; junction bases outside the gene matches: 8. Germline values: CDR1 LNHNV, CDR2 YYDKDF (reference sequence). Sequencing was preceded by expansion of antigen-specific CD4+ T cells with viral peptide pools in the ViraFEST assay. Once cultured for approximately ten days, the cells underwent separation to obtain CD4+ T cells. The study found no prior SARS-CoV-2 infection in the vaccine recipients, who tested negative for nucleocapsid antibodies. The sequencing here drew on CD4+ T cells from PBMCs cultured with HCoV-OC43 spike peptides, taken before COVID-19 vaccination. Indicated subset: HCoV-OC43 spike overlapping peptide pool stimulation. V usage is TRBV15 and J usage is TRBJ1-5; 7 bases match TRBD1. The sequence derives from a human donor who received a COVID-19 vaccine. CDR3 DNA sequence: TGTGCCACCAGCAGTTCGAACAGGGGTTATAGCAATCAGCCCCAGCATTTT. Translation: CATSSSNRGYSNQPQHF.